Below, 28 T cell receptor beta chains from the same sample are listed, as sequenced in a study of blood T cell repertoires in COVID-19. The table came from immunoSEQ multiplex PCR; TCRdb's copy has only in-frame clones and leaves some out. Here the sample spans about 340,000 clones, more than 70% being singletons. Sequences were obtained from peripheral blood. Receptors were obtained from a woman aged 70-85 years with COVID-19, enrolled during active disease.

The table lists this clone with a count of one. The chain is built from TRBV7-2 and TRBJ1-2; TRBD1 matches 9 bases. This CDR3 is 14 amino acids long. From germline, CDR1 is SGHTA and CDR2 FQGNSA. V shed 5 bases and J 4 bases; nucleotides not matched to a gene: 5. In nucleotides, the CDR3 is TGTGCCAGCAGCCCAGGGACAGGGCTCTATGGCTACACCTTC. Its protein product is CASSPGTGLYGYTF.

The chain uses TRBV5-1 and TRBJ1-1; 11 nucleotides align to TRBD1. This CDR3 comprises 16 residues. Germline V gene lookup returns CDR1 SGHRS and CDR2 YFSETQ. The ends lost 4 bases at V and 5 bases at J; junction bases unmatched: 10. CDR3 loop: CASSVGQGASRTEAFF. The CDR3, as DNA: TGCGCCAGCAGCGTAGGACAGGGGGCGAGTCGGACTGAAGCTTTCTTT.

The V call is TRBV5-1, the J call TRBJ2-7, with no clear D. The CDR3 extends over 13 amino acids. V dropped 4 bases and J dropped 2 bases, with 10 bases sitting between them. Germline loops: CDR1 SGHRS, CDR2 YFSETQ. Written as DNA, the CDR3 is TGCGCCAGCAGCCTAGAAGTAGCCTACGAGCAGTACTTC. Translating gives CASSLEVAYEQYF.

The CDR3 DNA sequence: TGTGCCAGCAGCGTAAGGGGGCTAGCTAAAGAGACCCAGTACTTC. It is translated as CASSVRGLAKETQYF. The chain has TRBV9 and TRBJ2-5; 7 bases line up with TRBD1. CDR1 is SGDLS and CDR2 is YYNGEE in the germline V gene. V dropped 1 base and J dropped 3; count of bases not matched to a gene: 6. The CDR3 runs to 15 residues.

The chain is built from TRBV9 and TRBJ2-3; TRBD2 might be the D (5 bases). The germline gives CDR1 SGDLS, CDR2 YYNGEE. V shed 6 bases and J shed 7 bases, with 15 bases lying between them. The CDR3 length is 13 residues. The DNA of the CDR3 is TGTGCCAGCAAAACCGAGGGCGCGAATACGCAGTATTTT. This gives the protein CASKTEGANTQYF.

The chain employs TRBV30 and TRBJ1-1, with TRBD1 as a possible D gene (5 bases). This CDR3 is 14 amino acids long. The germline V and J ends were trimmed by 3 bases and 2 bases, with 13 bases remaining between them. CDR1 is GTSNPN and CDR2 is SVGIG in the germline V gene (reference sequence). The CDR3 loop is CAWRLGGINTEAFF. As DNA, the CDR3 is TGTGCCTGGAGGTTGGGGGGGATCAACACTGAAGCTTTCTTT.

The V gene is TRBV27, the J gene TRBJ2-7; 9 bases agree with TRBD1. V lost 5 bases to trimming and J lost 2 bases; unmatched junction nucleotides: 4. CDR3 length: 14 amino acids. The germline gives CDR1 MNHEY, CDR2 SMNVEV (reference sequence). The CDR3 bases are TGTGCCAGCAGTCCGGGACAGGGTCCCTACGAGCAGTACTTC. Translating it yields CASSPGQGPYEQYF.

This sequence joins TRBV5-1 and TRBJ2-7; possible D gene TRBD1, 5 bases. The CDR3 loop spans 14 amino acids. Trimming shortened V by 4 bases and J by 0 bases, and 11 bases separated the two germline ends. Germline CDR1 reads SGHRS; CDR2 reads YFSETQ. The CDR3 reads CASSPSGSSYEQYF. CDR3 DNA sequence: TGCGCCAGCAGCCCGTCAGGGTCCTCCTACGAGCAGTACTTC. Using reference TRBV5-1 and TRBJ2-7 for the parts outside the CDR3, the full variable domain is KAGVTQTPRYLIKTRGQQVTLSCSPISGHRSVSWYQQTPGQGLQFLFEYFSETQRNKGNFPGRFSGRQFSNSRSEMNVSTLELGDSALYLCASSPSGSSYEQYFGPGTRLTVT.

This clone was counted once. The rearrangement links TRBV30 to TRBJ2-5; tentative D call: TRBD1 (6 bases). Trimming removed 3 bases from V and 3 bases from J, with 14 bases in between. Germline V gene lookup returns CDR1 GTSNPN and CDR2 SVGIG (reference sequence). The CDR3 totals 14 residues. CDR3 nucleotide sequence: TGTGCCTGGAGATCGACAGGATCTAAAGAGACCCAGTACTTC. The encoded protein is CAWRSTGSKETQYF.

V gene TRBV6-5 combines with J gene TRBJ2-7, with TRBD2 matching 10 bases. The V and J ends lost 5 bases and 5 bases, in that order; junction bases with no gene match: 9. The CDR3 contains 15 residues. Germline V gene sequence: CDR1 MNHEY, CDR2 SVGAGI. CDR3 protein: CASSPLTSGVNEQYF. CDR3 DNA: TGTGCCAGCAGTCCGTTAACTAGCGGGGTCAACGAGCAGTACTTC.

The rearrangement joins TRBV28 to TRBJ2-5; 8 positions match TRBD1. Germline V lookup: CDR1 MDHEN, CDR2 SYDVKM. The V segment lost 5 bases and the J segment 6 bases; nucleotides outside the gene matches: 8. The CDR3 sequence is 14 residues long. This chain's CDR3 is CASSPPGGAKTQYF. The DNA for the CDR3 is TGTGCCAGCAGTCCGCCAGGGGGCGCGAAGACCCAGTACTTC.

J is TRBJ2-1 and V is TRBV18; D gene uncertain. The CDR3 consists of 15 residues. Germline CDR1 KGHSH, CDR2 LQKENI. V lost 2 bases, J lost 0 bases, and 8 bases lay in between. DNA of the CDR3: TGTGCCAGCTCACCAGGAGTGAGCTCCTACAATGAGCAGTTCTTC. Its protein is CASSPGVSSYNEQFF.

The gene calls are TRBV28 and TRBJ1-5; D uncertain. Germline V gene lookup returns CDR1 MDHEN and CDR2 SYDVKM. The CDR3 has 14 residues. Deletions cut 2 bases from V and 5 bases from J, with 10 bases between. The CDR3 reads CASSLRSQDQPQHF. In DNA form, the CDR3 reads TGTGCCAGCAGTTTAAGGAGTCAAGATCAGCCCCAGCATTTT.

Here the CDR3 DNA reads TGTGCCAGCAGTCCGGAGGGCCATTCACCCCTCCACTTT. As protein: CASSPEGHSPLHF. J is TRBJ1-6 and V is TRBV6-4; D call uncertain. The CDR3 is 13 amino acids. Germline CDR1 MRHNA, CDR2 SNTAGT. Between the trimmed V and J ends, which lost 5 bases and 8 bases, there was a span of 10 bases.

The chain has TRBV19 and TRBJ1-2, with a tentative D call TRBD1 (6 bases). The CDR3 is 16 residues long. Germline-derived CDR1 and CDR2 are LNHDA and SQIVND (reference sequence). V lost 5 bases to trimming and J lost 5 bases, with 21 bases between them. The CDR3 here is CASSLPPNRETYGYTF. The CDR3 DNA reads as TGTGCCAGTAGTCTCCCACCGAACAGGGAAACGTATGGCTACACCTTC.

The chain joins TRBV18 to TRBJ2-2; D call uncertain. CDR3 size: 16 residues. Looked up from germline, CDR1 is KGHSH and CDR2 is LQKENI. With 4 bases removed from V and 0 bases from J, the gap between germline ends came to 12 bases. CDR3 sequence reads: CASSLQKPPNTGELFF. DNA for the CDR3: TGTGCCAGCTCACTCCAAAAGCCCCCGAACACCGGGGAGCTGTTTTTT.

CDR3 DNA: TGCGCCAGCAGCTTGACAGGGATCGGCTACGAGCAGTACTTC. Amino acid sequence: CASSLTGIGYEQYF. The chain links TRBV5-1 to TRBJ2-7; tentatively, D is TRBD1 (6 bases). Trimming removed 1 base at V and 3 bases at J, with 11 bases between. The CDR3 runs to 14 residues. The germline V gene has CDR1 SGHRS and CDR2 YFSETQ.

The CDR3 protein is CASSPNSNQPQHF. CDR3 coding DNA: TGTGCCAGCTCACCGAACAGTAATCAGCCCCAGCATTTT. This sequence joins TRBV18 and TRBJ1-5; no clear D gene. Germline values: CDR1 KGHSH, CDR2 LQKENI. There are 13 residues in the CDR3. The V end was cut by 3 bases, the J end by 4 bases, with 7 bases between.

The rearrangement joins TRBV5-1 to TRBJ2-1; 9 nucleotides match TRBD2. This CDR3 is 16 amino acids long. Germline lookup yields CDR1 SGHRS and CDR2 YFSETQ. V was clipped by 3 bases and J by 4 bases; unmatched bases: 8. The CDR3 coding sequence is TGCGCCAGCAGCTACGGAAGCGGGGGGCCTTACAATGAGCAGTTCTTC. It codes for CASSYGSGGPYNEQFF.

The rearrangement links TRBV2 to TRBJ1-5, with 9 nucleotides matching TRBD1. Germline-derived CDR1 and CDR2 are SNHLY and FYNNEI. V lost 5 bases, J lost 6 bases, and 11 bases stayed unmatched. This CDR3 region has 16 residues. CDR3 nucleotide sequence: TGTGCCAGCAGTACCCGGACAGGGGAGAATGGTCAGCCCCAGCATTTT. Protein product: CASSTRTGENGQPQHF.

The genes are TRBV27 and TRBJ1-2; D gene ambiguous. V lost 4 bases and J 6 bases, leaving 21 bases between the germline ends. The CDR3 consists of 16 residues. The germline V gene encodes CDR1 MNHEY and CDR2 SMNVEV (reference sequence). The CDR3 loop reads CASSSTNNREENGYTF. The CDR3 DNA reads as TGTGCCAGCAGTTCAACTAACAATAGGGAGGAGAATGGCTACACCTTC.

CDR3: CASSFGTNTEAFF. The CDR3 bases are TGTGCCAGCAGCTTTGGCACCAACACTGAAGCTTTCTTT. V and J are TRBV5-4 and TRBJ1-1; unclear D gene. V lost 2 bases, J lost 2 bases, and 7 bases lay in between. CDR3 length: 13 amino acids. Per germline, CDR1 SGHNT and CDR2 YYREEE (reference sequence).

The chain joins TRBV29-1 to TRBJ2-3, with D possibly being TRBD2 (7 bases). CDR3 length: 16 amino acids. CDR1 and CDR2 from the germline V gene are SQVTM and ANQGSEA. Trimming left V 0 bases short and J 2 bases short, with 15 bases between. This CDR3 reads CSVEDEGGALTDTQYF. In DNA form, the CDR3 reads TGCAGCGTTGAAGATGAAGGGGGGGCCCTCACAGATACGCAGTATTTT.

As regards this clone: Its ends do not fully match the called genes, so a read error is possible. The rearrangement uses TRBV19 and TRBJ1-2; maybe TRBD1 (5 bases). This CDR3 has 12 amino acids. Germline assignment: CDR1 LNHDA and CDR2 SQIVND (reference sequence). DNA for the CDR3: TGTGCCAGTAGTATTGGGGCCGTTGGTTATGCCTTC. It translates to CASSIGAVGYAF.

The chain uses TRBV19 and TRBJ1-1; a weak D match, TRBD1 (6 bases). Deletions cut 6 bases from V and 6 bases from J, with 20 bases between. This CDR3 is built from 15 residues. Germline V gene sequence: CDR1 LNHDA, CDR2 SQIVND (reference sequence). As DNA, the CDR3 is TGTGCCAGTAGCCCCGGTAGTTTCAGGGGTCCTGAAGCTTTCTTT. Protein sequence: CASSPGSFRGPEAFF.

The CDR3 loop reads CASSPVAGGETQYF. In DNA, the CDR3 is TGTGCCAGCAGCCCTGTCGCCGGGGGAGAGACCCAGTACTTC. V usage is TRBV7-7 and J usage is TRBJ2-5; perhaps TRBD2 as D (6 bases). This CDR3 has 14 residues. V lost 5 bases, J lost 4 bases, and 14 bases lay in between. CDR1 is SSHAT, CDR2 FNYEAQ, per germline (reference sequence). Supplemented by reference TRBV7-7 and TRBJ2-5, the full variable domain reads GAGVSQSPRYKVTKRGQDVTLRCDPISSHATLYWYQQALGQGPEFLTYFNYEAQPDKSGLPSDRFSAERPEGSISTLTIQRTEQRDSAMYRCASSPVAGGETQYFGPGTRLLVL.

The chain is built from TRBV12-3 or TRBV12-4 and TRBJ2-5, with D perhaps TRBD2 (6 bases). The CDR3 is 13 amino acids. V lost 3 bases and J 9 bases, leaving 14 bases between the germline ends. CDR3 sequence (DNA): TGTGCCAGCAGTTTGGGAGGCCCGGGGGCCCAGTACTTC. This encodes CASSLGGPGAQYF.

DNA for the CDR3: TGTGCCAGCAGTATTACCCCCGGGGACACTGAAGCTTTCTTT. Its protein is CASSITPGDTEAFF. The chain carries TRBV6-6 and TRBJ1-1; no firm D call. Per the germline V gene, CDR1 is MNHNY and CDR2 is SVGAGI (reference sequence). This CDR3 comprises 14 residues. Trimming took 5 bases from V and 3 from J, leaving 13 bases between them.